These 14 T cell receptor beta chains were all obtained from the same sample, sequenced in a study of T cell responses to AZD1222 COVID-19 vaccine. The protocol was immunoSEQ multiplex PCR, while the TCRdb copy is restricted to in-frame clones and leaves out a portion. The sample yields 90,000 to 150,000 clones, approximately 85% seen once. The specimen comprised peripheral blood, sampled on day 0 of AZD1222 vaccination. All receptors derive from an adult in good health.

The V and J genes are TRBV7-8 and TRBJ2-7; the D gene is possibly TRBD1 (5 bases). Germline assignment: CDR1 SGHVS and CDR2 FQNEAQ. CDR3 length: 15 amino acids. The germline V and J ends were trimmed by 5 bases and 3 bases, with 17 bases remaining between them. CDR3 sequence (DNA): TGTGCCAGCAGCCTGCACGGACGGACAAACTACGAGCAGTACTTC. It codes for CASSLHGRTNYEQYF.

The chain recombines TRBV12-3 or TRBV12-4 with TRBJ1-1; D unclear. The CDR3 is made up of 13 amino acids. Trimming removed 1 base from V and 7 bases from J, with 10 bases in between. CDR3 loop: CASSLGSRNEAFF. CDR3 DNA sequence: TGTGCCAGCAGTTTAGGTTCCAGGAATGAAGCTTTCTTT.

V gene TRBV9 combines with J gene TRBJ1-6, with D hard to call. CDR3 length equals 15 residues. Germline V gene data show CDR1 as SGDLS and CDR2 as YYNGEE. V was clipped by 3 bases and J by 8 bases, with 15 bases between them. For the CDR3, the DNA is TGTGCCAGCAGCGGGTCGGGGTCCAGTTATTCACCCCTCCACTTT. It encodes CASSGSGSSYSPLHF.

The chain's CDR3 is CASSSRGDTEAFF. CDR3 nucleotides: TGCGCCAGCAGCAGCAGGGGAGACACTGAAGCTTTCTTT. The chain links TRBV5-1 to TRBJ1-1; D is perhaps TRBD1 (6 bases). From germline, CDR1 is SGHRS and CDR2 YFSETQ. The V and J ends lost 4 bases and 3 bases respectively, with 10 bases between them. This CDR3 contains 13 residues.

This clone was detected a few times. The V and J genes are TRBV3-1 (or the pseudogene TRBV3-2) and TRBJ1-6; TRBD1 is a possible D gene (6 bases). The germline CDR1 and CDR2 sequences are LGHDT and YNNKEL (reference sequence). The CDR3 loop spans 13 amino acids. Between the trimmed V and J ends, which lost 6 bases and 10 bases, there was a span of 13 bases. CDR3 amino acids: CASRYRVHSPLHF. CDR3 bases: TGTGCCAGCAGATACAGGGTGCACTCACCCCTCCACTTT.

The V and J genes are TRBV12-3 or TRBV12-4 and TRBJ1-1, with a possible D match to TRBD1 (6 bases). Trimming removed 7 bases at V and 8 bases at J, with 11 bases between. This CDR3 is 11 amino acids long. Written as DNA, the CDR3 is TGTGCCAGCACCAGGACAGAGGAAGCTTTCTTT. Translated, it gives CASTRTEEAFF.

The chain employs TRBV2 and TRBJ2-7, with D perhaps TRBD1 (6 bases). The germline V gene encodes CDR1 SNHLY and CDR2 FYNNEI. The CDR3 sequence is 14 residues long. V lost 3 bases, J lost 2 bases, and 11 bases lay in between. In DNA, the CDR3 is TGTGCCAGCAGTGACTGGACAGTCACCTACGAGCAGTACTTC. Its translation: CASSDWTVTYEQYF.

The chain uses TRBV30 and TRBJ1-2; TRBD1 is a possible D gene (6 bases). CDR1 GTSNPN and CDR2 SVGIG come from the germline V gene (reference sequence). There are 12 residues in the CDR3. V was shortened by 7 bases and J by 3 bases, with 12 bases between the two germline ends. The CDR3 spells CASDSAYYGYTF. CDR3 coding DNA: TGTGCCTCGGACAGCGCCTACTATGGCTACACCTTC.

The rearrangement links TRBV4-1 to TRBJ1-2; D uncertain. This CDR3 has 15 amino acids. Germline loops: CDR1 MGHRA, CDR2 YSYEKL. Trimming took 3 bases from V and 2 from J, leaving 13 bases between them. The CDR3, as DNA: TGCGCCAGCAGCCAGAGCGCAGGTCCGAACTATGGCTACACCTTC. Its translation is CASSQSAGPNYGYTF.

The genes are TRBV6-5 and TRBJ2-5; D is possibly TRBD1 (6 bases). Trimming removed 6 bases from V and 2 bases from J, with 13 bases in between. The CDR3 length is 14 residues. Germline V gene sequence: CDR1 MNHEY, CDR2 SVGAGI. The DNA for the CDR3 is TGTGCCAGCAGCCTGGACAGCCCGCAAGAGACCCAGTACTTC. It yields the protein CASSLDSPQETQYF.

CDR3 region: CASSQVVFAGTELQEQYF. The CDR3, as DNA: TGTGCCAGCTCACAAGTGGTCTTCGCCGGGACGGAGCTCCAAGAGCAGTACTTC. The chain couples TRBV18 to TRBJ2-7; D possibly matches TRBD1 or TRBD2 (5 bases each). The V end was cut by 4 bases, the J end by 7 bases, with 29 bases between. There are 18 residues in the CDR3. Germline CDR1 and CDR2: KGHSH and LQKENI.

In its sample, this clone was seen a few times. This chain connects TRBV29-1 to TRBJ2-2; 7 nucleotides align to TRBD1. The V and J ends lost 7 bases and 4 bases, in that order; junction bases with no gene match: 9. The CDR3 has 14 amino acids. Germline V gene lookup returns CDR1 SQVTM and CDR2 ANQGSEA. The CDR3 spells CSGQGGRSTGELFF. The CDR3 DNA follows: TGCAGCGGACAGGGCGGACGGTCCACCGGGGAGCTGTTTTTT.

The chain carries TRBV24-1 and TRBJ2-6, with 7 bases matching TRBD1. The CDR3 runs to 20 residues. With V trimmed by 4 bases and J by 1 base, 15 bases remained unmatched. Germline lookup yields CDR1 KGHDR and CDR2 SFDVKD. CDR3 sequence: CATSESPGQTDTSGANVLTF. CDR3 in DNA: TGTGCCACCAGTGAATCACCGGGACAGACTGATACTTCTGGGGCCAACGTCCTGACTTTC.

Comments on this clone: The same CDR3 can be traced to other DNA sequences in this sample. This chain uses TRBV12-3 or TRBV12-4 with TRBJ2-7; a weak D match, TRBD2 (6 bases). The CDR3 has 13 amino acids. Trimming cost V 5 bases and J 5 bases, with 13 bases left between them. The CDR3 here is CASSRTGGHEQYF. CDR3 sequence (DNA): TGTGCCAGCAGTAGGACCGGGGGTCACGAGCAGTACTTC.